The clone carrying this T cell receptor beta chain was seen only a few times. What it binds is not known. Additional DNA sequences in this sample encode the identical CDR3. Pooled samples include second doses given at about 4 or 12 weeks. These data belong to a study of T cell responses to AZD1222 COVID-19 vaccine. Study-wide findings and caveats: The donor group comprised mostly white British people and more females; the analysis possibly underestimated clonal diversity. Regions 160-218 and 743-854 held dominance among vaccine-associated CD4 TCRs, which spanned spike.

The CDR3 sequence is 13 residues long. Trimming stripped 4 bases from V and 8 bases from J, with 10 bases between. Germline V gene sequence: CDR1 SGHDT, CDR2 YYEEEE. Sequenced by immunoSEQ multiplex PCR; TCRdb stores in-frame clones only, minus some. The profile shows roughly 30,000 clones, around 78% of them singletons. J is TRBJ1-6 and V is TRBV5-6; no firm D call. This material consisted of peripheral blood, taken 28 days after the second AZD1222 dose. The TCR was taken from an adult who received the AZD1222 COVID-19 vaccine. As DNA, the CDR3 is TGTGCCAGCAGCCTGGGCATGGATTCACCCCTCCACTTT. Translated: CASSLGMDSPLHF.